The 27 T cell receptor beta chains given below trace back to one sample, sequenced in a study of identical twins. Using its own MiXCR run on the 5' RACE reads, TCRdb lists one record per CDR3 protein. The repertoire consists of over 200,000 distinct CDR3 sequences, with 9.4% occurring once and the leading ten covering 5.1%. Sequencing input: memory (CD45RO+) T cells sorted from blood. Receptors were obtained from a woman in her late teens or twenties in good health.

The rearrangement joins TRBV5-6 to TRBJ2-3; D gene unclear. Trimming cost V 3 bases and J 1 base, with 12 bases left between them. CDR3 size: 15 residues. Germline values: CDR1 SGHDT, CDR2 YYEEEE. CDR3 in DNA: TGTGCCAGCAGCTACCCGTCGAAGGGCACAGATACGCAGTATTTT. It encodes CASSYPSKGTDTQYF.

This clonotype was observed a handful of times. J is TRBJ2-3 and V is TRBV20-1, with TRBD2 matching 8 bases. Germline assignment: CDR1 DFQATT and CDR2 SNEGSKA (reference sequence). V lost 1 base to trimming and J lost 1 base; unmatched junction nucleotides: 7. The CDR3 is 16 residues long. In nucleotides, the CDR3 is TGCAGTGCTAGAGTATCGCTAGCGGGCCGCACAGATACGCAGTATTTT. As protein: CSARVSLAGRTDTQYF.

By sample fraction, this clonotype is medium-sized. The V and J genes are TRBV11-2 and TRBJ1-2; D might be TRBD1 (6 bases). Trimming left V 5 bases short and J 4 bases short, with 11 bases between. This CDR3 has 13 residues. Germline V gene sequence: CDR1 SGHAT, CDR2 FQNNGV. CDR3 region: CASSAGEGYGYTF. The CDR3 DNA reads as TGTGCCAGCAGCGCAGGGGAGGGCTATGGCTACACCTTC.

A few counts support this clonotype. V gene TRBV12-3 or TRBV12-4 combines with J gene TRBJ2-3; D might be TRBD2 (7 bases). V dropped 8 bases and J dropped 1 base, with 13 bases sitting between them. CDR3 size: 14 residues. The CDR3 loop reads CASQRGGGTDTQYF. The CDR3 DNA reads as TGTGCCAGCCAGAGAGGGGGGGGCACAGATACGCAGTATTTT.

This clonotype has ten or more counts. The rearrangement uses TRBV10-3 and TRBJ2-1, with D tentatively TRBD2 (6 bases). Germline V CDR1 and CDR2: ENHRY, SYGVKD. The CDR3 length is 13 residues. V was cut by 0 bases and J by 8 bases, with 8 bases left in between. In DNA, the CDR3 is TGTGCCATCAGTGAGTCCGGGGGATATGAGCAGTTCTTC. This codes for CAISESGGYEQFF.

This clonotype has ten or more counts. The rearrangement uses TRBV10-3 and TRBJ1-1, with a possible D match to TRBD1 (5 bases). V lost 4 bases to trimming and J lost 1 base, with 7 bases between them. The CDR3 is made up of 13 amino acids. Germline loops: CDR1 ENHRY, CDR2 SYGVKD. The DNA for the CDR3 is TGTGCCATCAGTGCTCAGGGGAACACTGAAGCTTTCTTT. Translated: CAISAQGNTEAFF.

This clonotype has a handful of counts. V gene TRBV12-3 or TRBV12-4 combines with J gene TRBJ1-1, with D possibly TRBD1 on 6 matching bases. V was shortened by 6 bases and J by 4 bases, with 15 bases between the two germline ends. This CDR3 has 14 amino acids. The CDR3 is CASSGGGPITEAFF. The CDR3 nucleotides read TGTGCCAGCAGCGGAGGGGGGCCGATCACTGAAGCTTTCTTT.

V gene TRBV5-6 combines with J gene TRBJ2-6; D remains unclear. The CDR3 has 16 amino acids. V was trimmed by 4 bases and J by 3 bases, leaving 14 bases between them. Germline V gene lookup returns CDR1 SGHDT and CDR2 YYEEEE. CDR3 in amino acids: CASSRTRAYGANVLTF. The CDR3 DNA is TGTGCCAGCAGCAGAACAAGGGCGTATGGGGCCAACGTCCTGACTTTC.

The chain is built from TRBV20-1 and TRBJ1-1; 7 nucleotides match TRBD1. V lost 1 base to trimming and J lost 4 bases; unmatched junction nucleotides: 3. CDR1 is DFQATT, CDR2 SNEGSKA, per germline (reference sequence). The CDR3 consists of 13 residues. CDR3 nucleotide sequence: TGCAGTGCTAGAGTAGCAGGGGGCACTGAAGCTTTCTTT. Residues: CSARVAGGTEAFF.

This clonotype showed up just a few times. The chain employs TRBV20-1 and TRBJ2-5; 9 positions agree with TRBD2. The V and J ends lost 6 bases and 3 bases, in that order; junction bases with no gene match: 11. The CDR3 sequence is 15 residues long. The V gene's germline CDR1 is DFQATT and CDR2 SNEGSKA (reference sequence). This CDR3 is CSAQNPRLAEETQYF. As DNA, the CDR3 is TGCAGTGCCCAGAACCCGCGACTAGCGGAAGAGACCCAGTACTTC.

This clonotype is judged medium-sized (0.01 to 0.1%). The CDR3 DNA reads as TGTGCCAGCAGTGGGACTAGCGGGGGTTACAATGAGCAGTTCTTC. Translating it yields CASSGTSGGYNEQFF. This sequence joins TRBV6-4 and TRBJ2-1, with 13 bases that match TRBD2. There are 15 residues in the CDR3. Germline V gene lookup returns CDR1 MRHNA and CDR2 SNTAGT. The V and J ends lost 4 bases and 4 bases, in that order; junction bases with no gene match: 1.

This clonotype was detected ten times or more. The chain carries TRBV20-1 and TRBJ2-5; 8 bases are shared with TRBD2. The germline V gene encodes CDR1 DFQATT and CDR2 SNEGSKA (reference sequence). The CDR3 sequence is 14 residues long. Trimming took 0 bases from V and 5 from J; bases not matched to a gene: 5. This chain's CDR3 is CSARDGGGTETQYF. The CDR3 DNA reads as TGCAGTGCTAGAGATGGCGGGGGGACCGAGACCCAGTACTTC.

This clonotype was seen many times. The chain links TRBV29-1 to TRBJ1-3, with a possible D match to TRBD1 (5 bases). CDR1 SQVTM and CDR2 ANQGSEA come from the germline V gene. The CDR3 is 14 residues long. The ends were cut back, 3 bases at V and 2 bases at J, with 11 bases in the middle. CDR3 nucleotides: TGCAGCGTTGAGGGGACCGAAACTGGAAACACCATATATTTT. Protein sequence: CSVEGTETGNTIYF.

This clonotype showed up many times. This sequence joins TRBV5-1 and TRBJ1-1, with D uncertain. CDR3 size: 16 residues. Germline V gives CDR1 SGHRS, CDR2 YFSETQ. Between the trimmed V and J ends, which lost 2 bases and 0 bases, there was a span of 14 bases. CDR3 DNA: TGCGCCAGCAGCTTAGCGTCACGCATAATGAACACTGAAGCTTTCTTT. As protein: CASSLASRIMNTEAFF.

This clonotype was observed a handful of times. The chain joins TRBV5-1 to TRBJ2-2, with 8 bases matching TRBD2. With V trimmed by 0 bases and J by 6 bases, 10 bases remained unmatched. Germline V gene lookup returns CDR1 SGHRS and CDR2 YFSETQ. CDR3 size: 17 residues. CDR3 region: CASSLDSGAPGAGELFF. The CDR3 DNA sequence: TGCGCCAGCAGCTTGGATAGCGGGGCCCCGGGGGCCGGGGAGCTGTTTTTT.

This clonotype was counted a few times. The DNA for the CDR3 is TGTGCCAGCTCACCAGATACAGGGGGGAGAGCTTTCTTT. This encodes CASSPDTGGRAFF. This rearrangement joins TRBV18 to TRBJ1-1; 8 bases are a match to TRBD1. Unmatched junction bases numbered 6, after V lost 2 bases and J lost 10 bases. Germline CDR1 and CDR2: KGHSH and LQKENI. The CDR3 sequence is 13 residues long.

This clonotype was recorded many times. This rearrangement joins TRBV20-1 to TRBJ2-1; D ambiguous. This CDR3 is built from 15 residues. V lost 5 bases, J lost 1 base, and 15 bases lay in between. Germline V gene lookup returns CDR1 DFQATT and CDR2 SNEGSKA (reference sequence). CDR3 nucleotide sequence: TGCAGTGCTCCCGAGCCAGTCAGGTCCTACAATGAGCAGTTCTTC. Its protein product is CSAPEPVRSYNEQFF.

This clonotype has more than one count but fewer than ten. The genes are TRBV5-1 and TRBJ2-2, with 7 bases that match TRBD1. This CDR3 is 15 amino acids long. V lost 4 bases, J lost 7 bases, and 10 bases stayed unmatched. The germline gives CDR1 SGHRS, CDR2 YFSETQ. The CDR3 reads CASSGRQGLGGELFF. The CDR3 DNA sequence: TGCGCCAGCAGCGGCCGACAGGGTCTCGGCGGGGAGCTGTTTTTT.

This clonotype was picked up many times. The CDR3 nucleotides read TGTGCCATCAGTGGACGACCCGGGACACCTGATGAAAAACTGTTTTTT. It codes for CAISGRPGTPDEKLFF. V usage is TRBV10-3 and J usage is TRBJ1-4; possibly TRBD1 for D (6 bases). This CDR3 comprises 16 residues. V lost 4 bases, J lost 6 bases, and 18 bases lay in between. From germline, CDR1 is ENHRY and CDR2 SYGVKD.

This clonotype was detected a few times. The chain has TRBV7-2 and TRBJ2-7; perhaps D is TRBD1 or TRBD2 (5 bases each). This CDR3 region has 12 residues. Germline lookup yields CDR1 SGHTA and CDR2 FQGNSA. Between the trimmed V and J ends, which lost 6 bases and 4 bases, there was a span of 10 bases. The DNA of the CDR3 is TGTGCCAGCAGACGGGGCTCATACGAGCAGTACTTC. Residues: CASRRGSYEQYF.

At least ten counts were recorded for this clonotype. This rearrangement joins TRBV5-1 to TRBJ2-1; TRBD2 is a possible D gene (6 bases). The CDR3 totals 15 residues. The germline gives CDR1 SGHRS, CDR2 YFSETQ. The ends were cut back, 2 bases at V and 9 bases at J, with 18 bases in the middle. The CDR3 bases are TGCGCCAGCAGCTTCGGAGGGGCCCTCTTGTCTGAGCAGTTCTTC. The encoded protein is CASSFGGALLSEQFF.

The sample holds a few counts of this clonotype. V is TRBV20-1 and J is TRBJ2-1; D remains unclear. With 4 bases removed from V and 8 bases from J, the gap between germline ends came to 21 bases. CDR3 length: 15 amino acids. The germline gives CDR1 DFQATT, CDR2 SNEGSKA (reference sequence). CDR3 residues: CSATAGRLPYHEQFF. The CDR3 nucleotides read TGCAGTGCTACCGCCGGGCGGCTCCCATACCATGAGCAGTTCTTC.

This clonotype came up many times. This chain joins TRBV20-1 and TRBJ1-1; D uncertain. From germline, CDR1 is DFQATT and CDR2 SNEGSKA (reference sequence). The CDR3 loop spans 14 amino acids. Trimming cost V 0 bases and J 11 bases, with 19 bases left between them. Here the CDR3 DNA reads TGCAGTGCTAGAGATCCGGTTCGACCTTTAACGGCTTTCTTT. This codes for CSARDPVRPLTAFF.

The CDR3 reads CASSGGQAYNEQFF. The CDR3 DNA sequence: TGCGCCAGCAGCGGGGGACAGGCCTACAATGAGCAGTTCTTC. This chain connects TRBV5-1 to TRBJ2-1, with 8 bases identical to TRBD1. Germline V lookup: CDR1 SGHRS, CDR2 YFSETQ. This CDR3 contains 14 residues. V gave up 4 bases and J gave up 2 bases; unmatched junction bases: 2.

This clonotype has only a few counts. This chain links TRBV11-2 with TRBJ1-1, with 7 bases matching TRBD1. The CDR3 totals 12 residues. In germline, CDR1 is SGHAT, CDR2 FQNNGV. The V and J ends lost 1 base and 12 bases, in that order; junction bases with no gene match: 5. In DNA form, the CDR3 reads TGTGCCAGCAGCTTAGGACAGGGTTTACCTTTCTTT. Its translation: CASSLGQGLPFF.

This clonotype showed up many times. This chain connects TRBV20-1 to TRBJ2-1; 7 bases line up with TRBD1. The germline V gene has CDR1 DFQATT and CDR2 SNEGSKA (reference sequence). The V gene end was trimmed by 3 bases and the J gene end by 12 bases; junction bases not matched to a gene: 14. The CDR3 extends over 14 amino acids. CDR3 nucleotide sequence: TGCAGTGCTAGGCCGACAGGGACCCAGGGAGTGCAGTTCTTC. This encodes CSARPTGTQGVQFF.

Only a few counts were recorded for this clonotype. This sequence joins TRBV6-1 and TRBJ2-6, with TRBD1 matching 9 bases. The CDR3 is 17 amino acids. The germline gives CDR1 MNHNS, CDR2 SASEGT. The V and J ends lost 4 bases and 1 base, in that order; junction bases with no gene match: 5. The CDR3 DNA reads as TGTGCCAGCAGTGGGGGACAGGGACTTTCTGGGGCCAACGTCCTGACTTTC. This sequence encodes CASSGGQGLSGANVLTF.